Each of the 19 T cell receptor beta chains below was sequenced from the same sample in a study of T cell changes during pregnancy in multiple sclerosis. The method was immunoSEQ multiplex PCR; TCRdb's version includes in-frame clones alone and lacks a portion of them. Seen here are about 38,000 clones, 88% observed once, and the top ten hold 6% to 7.5%. The sequences come from CD8+ T cells from peripheral blood mononuclear cells, collected in the third trimester of pregnancy. These TCRs come from a female donor with multiple sclerosis, enrolled in a pregnancy study.

Relative to its sample, this clone is medium-sized (0.01 to 0.1%). The V gene is TRBV2, the J gene TRBJ2-3; TRBD1 matches 8 bases. V was pared by 4 bases and J by 3 bases, with 9 bases of the junction left unmatched. The CDR3 sequence is 16 residues long. In germline, CDR1 is SNHLY, CDR2 FYNNEI. In nucleotides, the CDR3 is TGTGCCAGCAGTGTTCGGACAGGGCAGGAGACAGATACGCAGTATTTT. Translating gives CASSVRTGQETDTQYF. The entire variable domain, with the rest obtained from reference TRBV2 and TRBJ2-3, is as follows: EPEVTQTPSHQVTQMGQEVILRCVPISNHLYFYWYRQILGQKVEFLVSFYNNEISEKSEIFDDQFSVERPDGSNFTLKIRSTKLEDSAMYFCASSVRTGQETDTQYFGPGTRLTVL.

V is TRBV6-1 and J is TRBJ2-5; TRBD2 aligns across 7 bases. The V and J ends lost 1 base and 1 base, in that order; junction bases with no gene match: 3. The germline V gene has CDR1 MNHNS and CDR2 SASEGT. The CDR3 sequence is 15 residues long. DNA for the CDR3: TGTGCCAGCAGTGAAGGGGGGGGGACCCAAGAGACCCAGTACTTC. Translating it yields CASSEGGGTQETQYF.

The rearrangement uses TRBV11-3 and TRBJ2-5, with no clear D. V shed 3 bases and J shed 3 bases, with 8 bases lying between them. This CDR3 has 13 amino acids. The germline CDR1 and CDR2 sequences are SGHNT and YENEEA. CDR3 amino acids: CASSFSAEETQYF. The CDR3 DNA sequence: TGTGCCAGCAGCTTTTCTGCGGAAGAGACCCAGTACTTC.

This sequence joins TRBV6-4 and TRBJ2-1; 9 nucleotides agree with TRBD2. Trimming at V came to 4 bases and at J to 2 bases, leaving 0 bases not matched to a gene. The CDR3 consists of 14 residues. Per germline, CDR1 MRHNA and CDR2 SNTAGT. In nucleotides, the CDR3 is TGTGCCAGCAGTGGCGGGGGGGCCTACAATGAGCAGTTCTTC. Its protein product is CASSGGGAYNEQFF.

V gene TRBV2 combines with J gene TRBJ2-1; 14 bases fit TRBD2. The germline V gene has CDR1 SNHLY and CDR2 FYNNEI. V lost 6 bases and J lost 5; bases outside the gene matches: 9. The length of the CDR3 is 17 residues. CDR3: CASRETSGGARDNEQFF. CDR3 nucleotide sequence: TGTGCCAGCAGAGAGACTAGCGGGGGGGCCAGAGACAATGAGCAGTTCTTC.

This sequence joins TRBV10-3 and TRBJ2-2; D gene uncertain. Germline CDR1 ENHRY, CDR2 SYGVKD. Trimming pared 2 bases from V and 7 bases from J, leaving 5 bases between. The CDR3 contains 12 residues. As DNA, the CDR3 is TGTGCCATCAGTGAGATAGTCGGGGAGCTGTTTTTT. Residues: CAISEIVGELFF.

The V gene is TRBV4-3, the J gene TRBJ1-1; 8 bases are shared with TRBD1. J was trimmed by 6 bases and V by 0 bases; bases with no gene match: 9. The germline gives CDR1 LGHNA, CDR2 YSLEER. This CDR3 spans 16 amino acids. The DNA of the CDR3 is TGCGCCAGCAGCCAAGATGACAGGGGCGTGTGGGCTGAAGCTTTCTTT. Translating gives CASSQDDRGVWAEAFF.

Turning to this clone: At one boundary the junction diverges from the germline segment, which might be a read error. The CDR3 reads CASSLDSGKTPF. The DNA for the CDR3 is TGTGCCAGCAGCCTAGACTCGGGGAAGACCCCTTTC. J is TRBJ1-2 and V is TRBV7-2; D ambiguous. Looked up from germline, CDR1 is SGHTA and CDR2 is FQGNSA. CDR3 size: 12 residues.

The V call is TRBV6-1, the J call TRBJ2-7; TRBD1 agrees at 7 bases. Germline assignment: CDR1 MNHNS and CDR2 SASEGT. With V trimmed by 6 bases and J by 4 bases, 6 bases remained unmatched. This CDR3 spans 13 amino acids. Here the CDR3 DNA reads TGTGCCAGCAGCATTACAGGGGTTTACGAGCAGTACTTC. Residues: CASSITGVYEQYF.

By its share, this clone is medium-sized. The V call is TRBV10-2, the J call TRBJ2-1; a possible D gene is TRBD2 (6 bases). Between the trimmed V and J ends, which lost 0 bases and 0 bases, there was a span of 6 bases. Germline lookup yields CDR1 WSHSY and CDR2 SAAADI. The CDR3 extends over 15 amino acids. CDR3 DNA sequence: TGCGCCAGCAGTGAGTCGGGGGGCTCCTACAATGAGCAGTTCTTC. Amino acids: CASSESGGSYNEQFF.

This clone was recorded only once. This chain uses TRBV19 with TRBJ1-2; weak D call: TRBD1 (5 bases). The germline V gene has CDR1 LNHDA and CDR2 SQIVND (reference sequence). CDR3 length equals 14 residues. The V end lost 11 bases, the J end lost 0 bases, and 16 bases lay between the germline ends. CDR3 coding DNA: TGTGCCGCCTTCCCGGGGGGTTCTAACTATGGCTACACCTTC. The encoded protein is CAAFPGGSNYGYTF.

The chain combines TRBV28 with TRBJ2-3; D not resolved. This CDR3 has 14 amino acids. With 4 bases removed from V and 4 bases from J, the gap between germline ends came to 12 bases. Per germline, CDR1 MDHEN and CDR2 SYDVKM. CDR3 in DNA: TGTGCCAGCAGTTACCCCTCCCGGGCAGATACGCAGTATTTT. Protein sequence: CASSYPSRADTQYF.

This chain uses TRBV5-1 with TRBJ2-3; TRBD2 matches at 9 bases. V lost 3 bases, J lost 0 bases, and 11 bases stayed unmatched. The CDR3 runs to 18 residues. The germline CDR1 and CDR2 sequences are SGHRS and YFSETQ. The chain's CDR3 is CASSWDPLAGSSTDTQYF. Here the CDR3 DNA reads TGCGCCAGCAGCTGGGATCCCCTAGCGGGGTCTAGCACAGATACGCAGTATTTT.

The rearrangement links TRBV6-5 to TRBJ1-2; D remains unclear. V lost 0 bases, J lost 3 bases, and 8 bases lay in between. The germline gives CDR1 MNHEY, CDR2 SVGAGI. The CDR3 runs 14 residues. The CDR3 is CASSYSQVDYGYTF. The CDR3 nucleotides read TGTGCCAGCAGTTACTCGCAGGTCGACTATGGCTACACCTTC.

The rearrangement joins TRBV5-1 to TRBJ1-1, with 7 bases that match TRBD1. The CDR3 sequence is 13 residues long. CDR1 SGHRS and CDR2 YFSETQ come from the germline V gene. V was clipped by 2 bases and J by 5 bases; unmatched bases: 3. The CDR3 region is CASSLRQGTEAFF. Here the CDR3 DNA reads TGCGCCAGCAGCTTAAGACAGGGTACTGAAGCTTTCTTT.

This clone has a single count. The chain is built from TRBV27 and TRBJ2-7; TRBD1 agrees at 8 bases. CDR3 length: 15 amino acids. The trim removed 5 bases at V and 0 bases at J, leaving 6 bases unmatched. CDR1 MNHEY and CDR2 SMNVEV come from the germline V gene (reference sequence). CDR3 loop: CASSIRQGSSYEQYF. The CDR3 region has the DNA TGTGCCAGCAGTATACGACAGGGGAGCTCCTACGAGCAGTACTTC.

The V gene is TRBV9, the J gene TRBJ1-2; no clear D. This CDR3 is 13 amino acids long. V gave up 1 base and J gave up 8 bases, with 12 bases separating them. From germline, CDR1 is SGDLS and CDR2 YYNGEE. The CDR3 DNA reads TGTGCCAGCAGCGTAAAAGTAACTAGAGGCTACACCTTC. Translated, it gives CASSVKVTRGYTF.

The chain joins TRBV29-1 to TRBJ1-2; 8 nucleotides agree with TRBD1. From germline, CDR1 is SQVTM and CDR2 ANQGSEA. J gave up 6 bases and V 4 bases, and 10 bases lay outside the gene matches. The CDR3 length is 14 residues. The CDR3 here is CSVGPSDRGDGYTF. DNA for the CDR3: TGCAGCGTTGGCCCCTCCGACAGGGGAGATGGCTACACCTTC. The variable domain in full, with the rest retrieved from reference TRBV29-1 and TRBJ1-2, is SAVISQKPSRDICQRGTSLTIQCQVDSQVTMMFWYRQQPGQSLTLIATANQGSEATYESGFVIDKFPISRPNLTFSTLTVSNMSPEDSSIYLCSVGPSDRGDGYTFGSGTRLTVV.

The rearrangement uses TRBV15 and TRBJ2-1; D unclear. Germline V CDR1 and CDR2: LNHNV, YYDKDF (reference sequence). This CDR3 has 18 residues. The V gene lost 1 base and the J gene lost 9 bases, with 25 bases spanning the gap. The DNA of the CDR3 is TGTGCCACCAGCAGAGCCTTGGGCTACCAGAACCCTTTCGGTGAGCAGTTCTTC. It yields the protein CATSRALGYQNPFGEQFF.